What follows are 4 T cell receptor beta chains derived from one specimen sequenced in a study of breast tumors, draining lymph nodes, adjacent tissues. Using its own MiXCR run on the multiplex PCR reads, TCRdb lists one record per CDR3 protein. The top ten clones hold approximately 5.3% of a sample with nearly 110,000 distinct CDR3 sequences, 30% of them seen once. Samples came from axillary lymph nodes draining the breast cancer. The material sequenced was axillary lymph node tissue. These receptors all come from a female donor with breast cancer. Some clones in this sample may be carry-over from other donors' samples.

This clonotype was picked up many times. This chain links TRBV6-5 with TRBJ1-3, with D possibly being TRBD1 (5 bases). Trimming left V 0 bases short and J 0 bases short, with 6 bases between. The V gene's germline CDR1 is MNHEY and CDR2 SVGAGI. The CDR3 is 15 residues long. The CDR3 DNA sequence: TGTGCCAGCAGTTACTCGACAGACTCTGGAAACACCATATATTTT. Translating gives CASSYSTDSGNTIYF.

The chain employs TRBV10-1 and TRBJ2-7; no definite D call. In germline, CDR1 is WNHNN, CDR2 SYGVQD (reference sequence). This CDR3 contains 15 residues. V dropped 4 bases and J dropped 1 base, with 14 bases sitting between them. The CDR3 loop reads CASSAGAAGSYEQYF. The CDR3 bases are TGCGCCAGCAGTGCGGGCGCTGCTGGGTCCTACGAGCAGTACTTC.

In this sample, this clonotype turned up many times. This chain connects TRBV4-3 to TRBJ2-3, with 10 bases aligning to TRBD2. The length of the CDR3 is 15 residues. The V gene end was trimmed by 4 bases and the J gene end by 4 bases; junction bases not matched to a gene: 5. Per the germline V gene, CDR1 is LGHNA and CDR2 is YSLEER. CDR3 nucleotides: TGCGCCAGCAGCCGAGAGCGGGGGGGCGCAGATACGCAGTATTTT. Amino acids: CASSRERGGADTQYF.

Worth noting for this clonotype: No DNA is shown, since the ends of the CDR3 on it are uncertain; the CDR3 is the one TCRdb lists. The chain has TRBV25-1 and TRBJ1-6; TRBD1 is taken as the D call from the table, unchecked against the DNA. The germline gives CDR1 MGHDK, CDR2 SYGVNS. The CDR3 has 21 amino acids, counting both end residues. The CDR3 sequence is CASSFYICSAREGHNNSPLHF.